This TCR beta chain was captured by sequencing in a study of blood T cell repertoires in COVID-19. In the study overall: Sites across the United States, Italy and Spain contributed samples from acute and convalescent COVID-19. T cells, B-cell-depleted T cells, or PBMCs supplied cDNA or gDNA.

Trimming removed 5 bases from V and 5 bases from J, with 15 bases in between. The CDR3 runs to 14 residues. Germline values: CDR1 SGHVS, CDR2 FQNEAQ. The authors' processing: Estimation of nucleated cell counts was performed using reference gene primer amplification. Data came from immunoSEQ multiplex PCR; TCRdb stores just in-frame clones and leaves some out. V, J and clone size were drawn from that table, and D and trimming were deduced from the DNA. Of about 96,000 clones listed, approximately 84% are singletons. J is TRBJ2-5 and V is TRBV7-8, with TRBD2 as a possible D gene (7 bases). Sequencing was performed on peripheral blood. This receptor was taken from a woman in her sixties with acute or convalescent COVID-19. The DNA of the CDR3 is TGTGCCAGCAGCCCCCTAGGGGGGGTGGAGACCCAGTACTTC. Translation: CASSPLGGVETQYF.